These 17 T cell receptor beta chains were all obtained from the same sample, sequenced in a study of regulatory and conventional T cells in RAG deficiency. Blood CD4+ CD25-low CD127-high conventional T cells supplied the genomic DNA template. Profiled with immunoSEQ multiplex PCR; TCRdb holds only in-frame clones, not every one. The table includes 25,000 to 35,000 clones, 90% to 95% detected once. These data also formed part of another study, on regulatory T cells. That investigation notes: The PCR used 52 TRBV and 13 TRBJ primers.

The sequenced sample was CD25- CD4+ T cells sorted from blood. The receptors derive from a human donor in good health.

This chain connects TRBV6-5 to TRBJ1-6, with 7 bases aligning to TRBD1. Looked up from germline, CDR1 is MNHEY and CDR2 is SVGAGI. The V gene end was trimmed by 6 bases and the J gene end by 1 base; junction bases not matched to a gene: 3. This CDR3 has 15 amino acids. The CDR3 DNA reads TGTGCCAGCAGAGAACAGGGGTCCTATAATTCACCCCTCCACTTT. Translating it yields CASREQGSYNSPLHF.

The chain uses TRBV28 and TRBJ1-2, with TRBD1 matching 11 bases. CDR1 and CDR2 from the germline V gene are MDHEN and SYDVKM. V lost 5 bases to trimming and J lost 4 bases; unmatched junction nucleotides: 6. The CDR3 spans 15 residues. The DNA for the CDR3 is TGTGCCAGCAGTGTCGGGACAGGGGGTGGCTATGGCTACACCTTC. This sequence encodes CASSVGTGGGYGYTF.

The chain carries TRBV2 and TRBJ1-3; 7 nucleotides align to TRBD1. Germline V gives CDR1 SNHLY, CDR2 FYNNEI. The CDR3 covers 15 residues. Unmatched junction bases numbered 6, after V lost 5 bases and J lost 2 bases. CDR3 residues: CASSPWTGPGNTIYF. The CDR3 DNA follows: TGTGCCAGCAGTCCCTGGACAGGCCCTGGAAACACCATATATTTT.

The chain recombines TRBV10-3 with TRBJ2-7; 14 bases align to TRBD2. The CDR3 is 16 amino acids. V lost 10 bases to trimming and J lost 3 bases; unmatched junction nucleotides: 11. The germline CDR1 and CDR2 sequences are ENHRY and SYGVKD. The CDR3 bases are TGTGCCACCCGGACTAGCGGGGGGCGAGCTGGCTACGAGCAGTACTTC. It translates to CATRTSGGRAGYEQYF.

The rearrangement joins TRBV6-1 to TRBJ1-5; D not certain. The CDR3 is 13 amino acids. Germline V gives CDR1 MNHNS, CDR2 SASEGT. V lost 5 bases and J 0 bases, leaving 5 bases between the germline ends. DNA for the CDR3: TGTGCCAGCAGTCTGAGTAGCAATCAGCCCCAGCATTTT. Translated: CASSLSSNQPQHF.

In this sample, this clone turned up a few times. The chain employs TRBV18 and TRBJ1-3, with 9 nucleotides matching TRBD1. The CDR3 runs to 16 residues. CDR1 is KGHSH and CDR2 is LQKENI in the germline V gene. J lost 0 bases, V lost 3 bases, and 3 bases had no gene match. CDR3 loop: CASSPGDRVSGNTIYF. In nucleotides, the CDR3 is TGTGCCAGCTCACCTGGGGACAGGGTCTCTGGAAACACCATATATTTT.

This chain connects TRBV4-1 to TRBJ1-2; 8 nucleotides align to TRBD1. This CDR3 region has 16 residues. V gave up 2 bases and J gave up 2 bases; unmatched junction bases: 7. Germline V gives CDR1 MGHRA, CDR2 YSYEKL. The CDR3 protein is CASSQTPGQVNYGYTF. The CDR3 DNA sequence: TGCGCCAGCAGCCAAACCCCGGGACAGGTAAACTATGGCTACACCTTC.

The V and J genes are TRBV4-1 and TRBJ1-6; 7 nucleotides agree with TRBD1. The CDR3 loop spans 18 amino acids. Per the germline V gene, CDR1 is MGHRA and CDR2 is YSYEKL. Losses at the gene ends were 1 base for V and 7 bases for J; bases not matched to a gene: 13. The CDR3 protein is CASSQVLLPGTENSPLHF. The CDR3 DNA reads TGCGCCAGCAGCCAAGTGTTACTTCCCGGGACAGAAAATTCACCCCTCCACTTT.

Only one count was recorded for this clone. The chain joins TRBV7-9 to TRBJ1-5; D is undetermined. There are 13 residues in the CDR3. The germline V gene encodes CDR1 SEHNR and CDR2 FQNEAQ (reference sequence). Trimming took off 0 bases at V and 4 bases at J, with 4 bases between the two ends. The CDR3 coding sequence is TGTGCCAGCAGCTTAGCTCAGAATCAGCCCCAGCATTTT. Translating it yields CASSLAQNQPQHF. The full variable domain, with the rest looked up from reference TRBV7-9 and TRBJ1-5, is DTGVSQNPRHKITKRGQNVTFRCDPISEHNRLYWYRQTLGQGPEFLTYFQNEAQLEKSRLLSDRFSAERPKGSFSTLEIQRTEQGDSAMYLCASSLAQNQPQHFGDGTRLSIL.

V usage is TRBV2 and J usage is TRBJ2-3; tentatively, D is TRBD2 (6 bases). V shed 2 bases and J shed 2 bases, with 17 bases lying between them. Germline CDR1 and CDR2: SNHLY and FYNNEI. The CDR3 spans 17 residues. CDR3 sequence: CASSEPTSGEVTDTQYF. The CDR3 DNA is TGTGCCAGCAGTGAACCCACTTCCGGGGAGGTCACAGATACGCAGTATTTT.

The chain uses TRBV25-1 and TRBJ2-2; 8 positions agree with TRBD2. This CDR3 is built from 16 residues. After removal of 3 bases from V and 3 bases from J, the junction contained 6 bases not matched to a gene. Germline CDR1 and CDR2: MGHDK and SYGVNS. The CDR3 bases are TGTGCCAGCAGTGACCAAACTAGCGGTTACACCGGGGAGCTGTTTTTT. Encoded protein: CASSDQTSGYTGELFF.

The CDR3 DNA follows: TGTGCCAGTAGTAGCCAGGGGTGGGAGGAGACCCAGTACTTC. This sequence encodes CASSSQGWEETQYF. The chain employs TRBV19 and TRBJ2-5, with D tentatively TRBD1 (6 bases). This CDR3 has 14 residues. CDR1 and CDR2 (germline): LNHDA, SQIVND (reference sequence). V was cut by 4 bases and J by 5 bases, with 14 bases left in between.

J is TRBJ2-1 and V is TRBV11-2; the match to TRBD2 covers 7 bases. The V gene end was trimmed by 10 bases and the J gene end by 1 base; junction bases not matched to a gene: 16. This CDR3 is 17 amino acids long. In germline, CDR1 is SGHAT, CDR2 FQNNGV. CDR3 residues: CATQGLAEGLSYNEQFF. The CDR3 DNA reads TGTGCCACTCAAGGGCTAGCGGAGGGCCTATCCTACAATGAGCAGTTCTTC.

This clone was detected only once. The chain couples TRBV30 to TRBJ1-5, with TRBD1 as a possible D gene (6 bases). The germline V gene encodes CDR1 GTSNPN and CDR2 SVGIG (reference sequence). The CDR3 has 18 amino acids. V gave up 0 bases and J gave up 0 bases, with 18 bases separating them. The CDR3 sequence is CAWSVRVTGLNSNQPQHF. DNA of the CDR3: TGTGCCTGGAGTGTACGAGTTACAGGGCTTAATAGCAATCAGCCCCAGCATTTT.

This clone was observed a single time. This sequence joins TRBV9 and TRBJ1-2; a weak D match, TRBD1 (5 bases). The CDR3 sequence is 15 residues long. CDR1 and CDR2 from the germline V gene are SGDLS and YYNGEE. V lost 0 bases to trimming and J lost 4 bases, with 13 bases between them. The CDR3 loop is CASSVGLGHSYGYTF. The CDR3 DNA is TGTGCCAGCAGCGTAGGTCTGGGGCATTCCTATGGCTACACCTTC.

The V call is TRBV13, the J call TRBJ2-1; TRBD1 matches at 9 bases. The V gene end was trimmed by 5 bases and the J gene end by 2 bases; junction bases not matched to a gene: 7. CDR1 PRHDT and CDR2 FYEKMQ come from the germline V gene (reference sequence). This CDR3 region has 16 residues. The CDR3 sequence: CASSPYGTGTYNEQFF. The CDR3 nucleotides read TGTGCCAGCAGCCCCTACGGGACAGGGACCTACAATGAGCAGTTCTTC.

This chain uses TRBV19 with TRBJ1-2; 8 nucleotides line up with TRBD1. The V and J ends lost 5 bases and 3 bases, in that order; junction bases with no gene match: 8. This CDR3 is 15 amino acids long. Per the germline V gene, CDR1 is LNHDA and CDR2 is SQIVND (reference sequence). CDR3 protein: CASSSQTGAYYGYTF. The CDR3 nucleotides are TGTGCCAGTAGTTCCCAGACAGGGGCCTACTATGGCTACACCTTC.